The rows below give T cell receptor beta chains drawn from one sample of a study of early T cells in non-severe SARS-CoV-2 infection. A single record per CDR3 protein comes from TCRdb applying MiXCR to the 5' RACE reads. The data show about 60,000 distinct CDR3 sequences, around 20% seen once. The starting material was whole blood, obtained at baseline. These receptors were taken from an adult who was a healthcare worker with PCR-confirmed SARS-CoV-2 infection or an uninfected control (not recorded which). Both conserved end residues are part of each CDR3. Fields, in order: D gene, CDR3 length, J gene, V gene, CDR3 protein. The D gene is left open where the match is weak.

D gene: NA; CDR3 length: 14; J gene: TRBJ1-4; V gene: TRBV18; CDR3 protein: CASSPGGVNEKLFF
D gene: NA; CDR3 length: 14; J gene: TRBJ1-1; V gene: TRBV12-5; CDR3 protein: CASGLEGGNTEAFF
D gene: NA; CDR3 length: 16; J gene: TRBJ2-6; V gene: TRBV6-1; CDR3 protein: CASSVNRGSGANVLTF
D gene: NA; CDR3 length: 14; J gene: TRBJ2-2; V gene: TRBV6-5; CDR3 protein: CASIGTDFTGELFF
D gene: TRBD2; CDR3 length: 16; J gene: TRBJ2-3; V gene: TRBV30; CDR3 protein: CAWSATQAYGEGTQYF
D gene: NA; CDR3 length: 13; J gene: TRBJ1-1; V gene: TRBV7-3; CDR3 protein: CASSLMPNTEAFF
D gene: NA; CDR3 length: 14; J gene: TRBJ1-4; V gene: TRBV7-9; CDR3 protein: CASRPGTDNEKLFF
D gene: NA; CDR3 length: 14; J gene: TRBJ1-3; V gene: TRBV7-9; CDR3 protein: CASTRGNSGNTIYF
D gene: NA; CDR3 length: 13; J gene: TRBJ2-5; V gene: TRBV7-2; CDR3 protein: CASSPASAETQYF
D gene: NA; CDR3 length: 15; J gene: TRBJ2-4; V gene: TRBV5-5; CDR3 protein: CASSFPSGVGDIQYF
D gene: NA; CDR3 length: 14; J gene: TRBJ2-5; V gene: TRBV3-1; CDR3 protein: CASSQMTGEETQYF
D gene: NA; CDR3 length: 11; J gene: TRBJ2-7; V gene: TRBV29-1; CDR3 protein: CSVVSRYEQYF
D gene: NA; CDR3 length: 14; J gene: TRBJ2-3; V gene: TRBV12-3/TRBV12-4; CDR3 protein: CASRMRGSTDTQYF
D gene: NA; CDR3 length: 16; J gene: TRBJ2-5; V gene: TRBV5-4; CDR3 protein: CASSRPGLGGGETQYF
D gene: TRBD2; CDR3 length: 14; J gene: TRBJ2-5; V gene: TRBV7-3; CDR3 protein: CASSLRSGAETQYF
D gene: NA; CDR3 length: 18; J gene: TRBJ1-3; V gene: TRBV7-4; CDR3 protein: CASSLKGAGPLSGNTIYF
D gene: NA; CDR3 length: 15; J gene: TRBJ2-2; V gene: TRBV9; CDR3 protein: CASSVGTIVTGELFF
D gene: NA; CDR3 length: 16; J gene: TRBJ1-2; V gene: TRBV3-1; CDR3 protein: CASSQAPGLRDYGYTF
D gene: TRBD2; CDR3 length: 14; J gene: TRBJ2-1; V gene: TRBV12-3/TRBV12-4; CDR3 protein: CASSPSGTIGKQFF
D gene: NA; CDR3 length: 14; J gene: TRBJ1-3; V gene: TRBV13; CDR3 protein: CASRQTALGNTIYF
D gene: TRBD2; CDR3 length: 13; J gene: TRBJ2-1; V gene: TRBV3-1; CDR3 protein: CASSQREAGVSFF